This passage covers 2 T cell receptor beta chains from one sample sequenced in a study of T-cell reconstitution after alpha-beta-depleted transplantation in children. This sample's TCRbeta library carried unique molecular identifier barcodes. From the PCR reads, TCRdb called clonotypes with MiXCR, one entry per CDR3 protein. The data hold under 250,000 distinct CDR3 sequences, with approximately 17% observed a single time. This sample comprised PBMCs, mostly from graft donor cells, obtained 360 days after TCRalphabeta/CD19-depleted stem cell transplant. Receptors originate from a male patient aged 2-15 years who had a stem cell transplant for acute lymphoblastic leukemia, so the T cells may come from the graft donor.

The V call is TRBV6-1, the J call TRBJ1-1, with 8 bases fitting TRBD1. Germline values: CDR1 MNHNS, CDR2 SASEGT. J was trimmed by 5 bases and V by 6 bases; bases with no gene match: 5. There are 13 residues in the CDR3. CDR3 nucleotide sequence: TGTGCCAGCAGGAACAGGGGGACTACTGAAGCTTTCTTT. This gives the protein CASRNRGTTEAFF.

This clonotype was picked up many times. V and J are TRBV6-5 and TRBJ2-7, with D unclear. The V end was cut by 3 bases, the J end by 6 bases, with 6 bases between. CDR1 and CDR2 from the germline V gene are MNHEY and SVGAGI. The CDR3 runs to 11 residues. The CDR3 DNA sequence: TGTGCCAGCAGTTATGGGTTCGAGCAGTACTTC. This translates into CASSYGFEQYF.